The 5 T cell receptor beta chains below were found in one sample sequenced in a study of T cell responses to AZD1222 COVID-19 vaccine. Only in-frame clones appear in the TCRdb table, and some are missing; sequencing was by immunoSEQ multiplex PCR. Among more than 140,000 clones listed, approximately 88% were seen once. This specimen was peripheral blood, taken on day 0 of MenACWY control vaccination. Receptors were obtained from an adult in good health.

This chain connects TRBV7-9 to TRBJ2-3; 8 bases match TRBD2. V lost 5 bases, J lost 1 base, and 5 bases stayed unmatched. The CDR3 consists of 15 residues. CDR1 is SEHNR, CDR2 FQNEAQ, per germline (reference sequence). The DNA for the CDR3 is TGTGCCAGCAGCCTGGAGCGGGGGCGCACAGATACGCAGTATTTT. This sequence encodes CASSLERGRTDTQYF.

This chain links TRBV27 with TRBJ2-7, with no clear D. The CDR3 runs to 14 residues. Deletions cut 7 bases from V and 0 bases from J, with 13 bases between. The germline CDR1 and CDR2 sequences are MNHEY and SMNVEV (reference sequence). The CDR3 nucleotides read TGTGCCAGCAATGTTCGTGCTAGCTCCTACGAGCAGTACTTC. This sequence encodes CASNVRASSYEQYF.

This clone was counted once. The J gene is TRBJ1-1, the V gene TRBV19; 8 bases are a match to TRBD1. Germline lookup yields CDR1 LNHDA and CDR2 SQIVND (reference sequence). V trimming: 5 bases; J trimming: 0 bases; junction bases outside the gene matches: 8. The CDR3 loop spans 16 amino acids. CDR3 region: CASSVGQGDLNTEAFF. The CDR3 DNA follows: TGTGCCAGTAGTGTCGGACAGGGCGACCTGAACACTGAAGCTTTCTTT.

The CDR3 DNA sequence: TGTGCCAGCAGTTACTCGAATACAGCCAAAAACATTCAGTACTTC. As protein: CASSYSNTAKNIQYF. This chain connects TRBV6-2 or TRBV6-3 to TRBJ2-4; D is ambiguous. This CDR3 contains 15 residues. The V and J ends lost 0 bases and 0 bases respectively, with 6 bases between them. Germline CDR1 is MNHEY and CDR2 is SVGEGT.

The rearrangement uses TRBV6-5 and TRBJ2-1; 10 nucleotides match TRBD1. The germline gives CDR1 MNHEY, CDR2 SVGAGI. CDR3 length: 16 residues. J lost 4 bases, V lost 0 bases, and 3 bases had no gene match. The CDR3 reads CASSYSDRGKYNEQFF. The CDR3 nucleotides are TGTGCCAGCAGTTACTCGGACAGGGGGAAGTACAATGAGCAGTTCTTC.